This T cell receptor beta chain was recovered during a study of CD4+ T cells in melanoma (dated by TCRdb to the early 2020s). For the study in its entirety: The study investigated neoantigen-specific CD4+ T cells in human melanoma. Broad study findings and their caveats: Neoantigen-specific CD4+ T cells were reported to be correlated with the function of CD8+ T cells, macrophages and B cells. Neoantigen-specific CD4+ T cells in melanoma were reported to have a range of differentiation states.

The protocol used for the library was the immunoSEQ multiplex PCR assay. Imported from immuneACCESS, the table was reduced by TCRdb to in-frame sequences with V and J called. These copies leave out some clones; in studies compared against another copy, an unresolved V gene accounts for under half, and the cause of the remainder is not known. In this sample the table shows more than 15,000 clones, 70% to 80% of which occur a single time. Roughly 12% of the sample comes from the top ten. Notes on this clone: Its specific antigen is unknown. Base qualities are missing; no much larger clone stands one base away.

The germline V gene specifies SGHRS as CDR1 and YFSETQ as CDR2. V and J are truncated by 0 bases and 5 bases respectively, leaving an intervening sequence of 14 bases. Including cysteine and phenylalanine, the CDR3 has 15 amino acids. Kept here is only the CDR3 DNA, which spans 45 bases and is read in frame from base 1. Donors were patients with melanoma. Here the chain combines TRBV5-1 and TRBJ1-2, with the identity of the D gene unclear. The specimen sequenced was cells from a culture (not recorded whether cultured in vitro). The receptor was isolated from a human donor with melanoma. This receptor has the CDR3 CASSLAGVSEYGYTF. Read as DNA, the sequence is TGCGCCAGCAGCTTGGCTGGGGTCTCCGAATATGGCTACACCTTC. With all but the CDR3 taken from the reference TRBV5-1 and TRBJ1-2 genes, the full variable domain is: KAGVTQTPRYLIKTRGQQVTLSCSPISGHRSVSWYQQTPGQGLQFLFEYFSETQRNKGNFPGRFSGRQFSNSRSEMNVSTLELGDSALYLCASSLAGVSEYGYTFGSGTRLTVV.